This T cell receptor (beta chain) was obtained from a study of cytomegalovirus exposure and HLA in healthy donors. Study findings and constraints: In presence/absence analyses, roughly uniform sequencing depth across donors was assumed.

The CDR3 contains 13 residues. V was cut by 8 bases and J by 0 bases, with 10 bases left in between. Germline CDR1 is MNHEY and CDR2 is SVGAGI. Notes on this clone: As yet, its antigen is unknown.

PCR employed 60 Vbeta and 13 Jbeta primers. Assay used: immunoSEQ multiplex PCR; TCRdb lists only in-frame clones, some missing. Of 160,000 or so clones listed, roughly 79% were seen once; the top ten hold approximately 13%. This TCR came from a woman between 50 and 59 years old in good health and CMV-seronegative. Input material: PBMCs. The chain joins TRBV6-5 to TRBJ1-2, with D possibly matching TRBD1 (6 bases). The CDR3 bases are TGTGCCAGCGGGGGCCCCGCTAACTATGGCTACACCTTC. Residues: CASGGPANYGYTF.